Listed below are T cell receptor beta chains from one sample, sequenced in a study of blood T cell repertoires in COVID-19. The assay was immunoSEQ multiplex PCR, and TCRdb's table has in-frame clones only and misses some. The table shows 400,000 or so clones, with approximately 90% occurring only once. Sequencing was carried out using peripheral blood. These receptors were obtained from a woman aged 40 to 50 with COVID-19, enrolled during active disease. Both conserved end residues are part of each CDR3. A D gene is named only where the DNA matches it firmly.

V	J	length	D	CDR3	DNA
TRBV7-3	TRBJ1-2	13	TRBD1	CASGTGGVHGYTF	TGTGCCAGCGGGACAGGGGGCGTCCATGGCTACACCTTC
TRBV6-6	TRBJ1-4	14	TRBD1	CASSYDGTARRLFF	TGTGCCAGCAGTTACGACGGGACAGCCCGGAGACTGTTTTTT
TRBV5-6	TRBJ1-5	13	.	CASSPAVGQPQHF	TGTGCCAGCAGCCCTGCGGTGGGTCAGCCCCAGCATTTT
TRBV6-1	TRBJ1-3	17	.	CASSEALAGISGNTIYF	TGTGCCAGCAGTGAAGCGCTTGCGGGGATTTCTGGAAACACCATATATTTT
TRBV30	TRBJ1-4	14	TRBD1	CAWGWGTENEKLFF	TGTGCCTGGGGCTGGGGGACAGAGAATGAAAAACTGTTTTTT
TRBV7-2	TRBJ1-3	15	TRBD1	CASSPGQGFSGTIYF	TGTGCCAGCAGTCCGGGACAGGGATTTAGCGGCACCATATATTTT
TRBV7-3	TRBJ2-1	14	TRBD2	CASAPSGTYNEQFF	TGTGCCAGCGCTCCTAGCGGGACCTACAATGAGCAGTTCTTC
TRBV5-1	TRBJ1-2	14	.	CASSLDEGRYGYTF	TGCGCCAGCAGCTTGGATGAAGGGAGGTATGGCTACACCTTC
TRBV5-6	TRBJ1-6	14	.	CASSLGGRDSPLHF	TGTGCCAGCAGCTTAGGGGGACGCGATTCACCCCTCCACTTT
TRBV27	TRBJ1-4	16	.	CASSLFGGRSNEKLFF	TGTGCCAGCAGTTTATTTGGAGGACGGAGTAATGAAAAACTGTTTTTT
TRBV11-3	TRBJ2-2	16	.	CASSLDAGPNTGELFF	TGTGCCAGCAGCTTAGATGCGGGTCCGAACACCGGGGAGCTGTTTTTT
TRBV7-9	TRBJ1-1	15	TRBD1	CASSALQGAYTEAFF	TGTGCCAGCAGCGCACTCCAGGGGGCCTACACTGAAGCTTTCTTT
TRBV15	TRBJ1-4	18	.	CATSRRGEQGEVREKLFF	TGTGCCACCAGCAGACGGGGGGAGCAGGGTGAGGTCCGGGAAAAACTGTTTTTT
TRBV7-2	TRBJ2-7	15	TRBD2	CASSTSGTSTREQYF	TGTGCCAGCAGCACGTCCGGGACTAGTACGAGGGAGCAGTACTTC
TRBV4-3	TRBJ2-2	16	TRBD1	CASSHPGGPNTGELFF	TGCGCCAGCAGCCATCCAGGGGGCCCGAACACCGGGGAGCTGTTTTTT
TRBV5-1	TRBJ1-2	15	TRBD1	CASSLAGTGMEGYTF	TGCGCCAGCAGCTTGGCCGGGACAGGGATGGAGGGCTACACCTTC
TRBV11-2	TRBJ2-5	14	.	CASSLDPVQETQYF	TGTGCCAGCAGCTTAGATCCCGTCCAAGAGACCCAGTACTTC
TRBV18	TRBJ2-2	16	TRBD1	CASSPTTGGVTGELFF	TGTGCCAGCTCACCTACGACAGGGGGAGTGACCGGGGAGCTGTTTTTT
TRBV5-1	TRBJ2-3	14	.	CASAERLGTDTQYF	TGCGCCAGCGCCGAGAGGTTAGGCACAGATACGCAGTATTTT
TRBV6-2/TRBV6-3	TRBJ1-1	13	.	CASSLQGNTEAFF	TGTGCCAGCAGCTTACAGGGCAACACTGAAGCTTTCTTT
TRBV7-3	TRBJ1-1	13	.	CASSRLSGTEAFF	TGTGCCAGCAGTCGACTCTCCGGAACTGAAGCTTTCTTT
TRBV28	TRBJ1-2	13	.	CASSSSGNYGYTF	TGTGCCAGCAGTTCCTCGGGAAACTATGGCTACACCTTC